Each of the 9 T cell receptor beta chains below was sequenced from the same sample in a study of cytomegalovirus exposure and HLA in healthy donors. The PCR ran on 60 Vbeta and 13 Jbeta primers. The data were produced by immunoSEQ multiplex PCR, yet TCRdb's version contains in-frame clones alone and is incomplete. The table includes some 150,000 clones, around four fifths detected once. The sample consisted of PBMCs. These receptors were obtained from a woman in her forties or fifties in good health and CMV-seronegative.

The chain links TRBV5-1 to TRBJ2-7, with D possibly being TRBD1 (6 bases). The V end lost 5 bases, the J end lost 0 bases, and 9 bases lay between the germline ends. Germline CDR1 reads SGHRS; CDR2 reads YFSETQ. The CDR3 length is 13 residues. The CDR3 protein is CASRSGDSYEQYF. CDR3 in DNA: TGCGCCAGCAGGTCAGGGGACTCCTACGAGCAGTACTTC.

As for this clone: The junction shows a germline mismatch at one end, possibly a read error. The chain couples TRBV7-9 to TRBJ1-1; 8 nucleotides match TRBD1. CDR3 length: 17 residues. Germline assignment: CDR1 SEHNR and CDR2 FQNEAQ (reference sequence). The CDR3 here is CSSSLGIARQGKPEAFF. CDR3 in DNA: TGTTCCAGCAGCTTAGGTATTGCGCGACAGGGGAAGCCTGAAGCTTTCTTT.

The chain recombines TRBV4-3 with TRBJ1-1; 8 positions match TRBD1. The germline CDR1 and CDR2 sequences are LGHNA and YSLEER. Germline trimming cut 2 bases from V and 5 bases from J; bases unmatched to any gene: 4. CDR3 size: 14 residues. CDR3 nucleotides: TGCGCCAGCAGCCAATTAAACAGGGGGACTGAAGCTTTCTTT. This encodes CASSQLNRGTEAFF.

The CDR3, as DNA: TGTGCCAGTAGTATGGAAGACAGACGCACAGATACGCAGTATTTT. This sequence encodes CASSMEDRRTDTQYF. The rearrangement uses TRBV19 and TRBJ2-3; TRBD1 is a possible D gene (5 bases). V was trimmed by 3 bases and J by 1 base, leaving 11 bases between them. CDR1 and CDR2 (germline): LNHDA, SQIVND (reference sequence). This CDR3 has 15 residues.

The chain joins TRBV7-9 to TRBJ1-1; 8 positions agree with TRBD1. V lost 1 base and J lost 6; bases outside the gene matches: 13. The CDR3 consists of 17 residues. CDR1 and CDR2 (germline): SEHNR, FQNEAQ (reference sequence). The CDR3 coding sequence is TGTGCCAGCAGCTTAGGTATTGCGCGACAGGGGAAGCCTGAAGCTTTCTTT. It is translated as CASSLGIARQGKPEAFF.

The V gene is TRBV19, the J gene TRBJ1-1; D remains ambiguous. In germline, CDR1 is LNHDA, CDR2 SQIVND (reference sequence). V gave up 7 bases and J gave up 1 base, with 16 bases separating them. The CDR3 has 15 amino acids. The CDR3 region has the DNA TGTGCCAGTATCCCACCTCGAGAGCCGAACACTGAAGCTTTCTTT. Its protein product is CASIPPREPNTEAFF.

The chain's CDR3 is CASSLRGQEKLFF. The DNA of the CDR3 is TGTGCCAGCAGTTTAAGGGGGCAAGAAAAACTGTTTTTT. The chain joins TRBV28 to TRBJ1-4; TRBD1 matches 7 bases. Germline V gene sequence: CDR1 MDHEN, CDR2 SYDVKM. V was clipped by 2 bases and J by 8 bases; unmatched bases: 2. The CDR3 sequence is 13 residues long.

This chain joins TRBV5-6 and TRBJ2-7; 9 nucleotides align to TRBD1. The length of the CDR3 is 14 residues. J gave up 9 bases and V 4 bases, and 11 bases lay outside the gene matches. Germline CDR1 reads SGHDT; CDR2 reads YYEEEE. The CDR3 nucleotides are TGTGCCAGCAGCCGTGGACAGGGGACCTCCGGGCAGTACTTC. It is translated as CASSRGQGTSGQYF.

The chain is built from TRBV5-1 and TRBJ2-1; perhaps TRBD1 as D (7 bases). V was cut by 7 bases and J by 3 bases, with 11 bases left in between. The germline CDR1 and CDR2 sequences are SGHRS and YFSETQ. The CDR3 length is 13 residues. The CDR3 DNA is TGCGCCAGCTCTCAGGGGGGCTACAATGAGCAGTTCTTC. This codes for CASSQGGYNEQFF.